A single TCR beta chain is shown here with its context. The V gene lost 0 bases and the J gene lost 6 bases, with 8 bases spanning the gap. CDR3 size: 14 residues. Germline-derived CDR1 and CDR2 are SGHAT and FQNNGV. This sample was taken from a study of blood T cell repertoires in COVID-19. Original processing methods: How many nucleated cells were present was estimated from reference gene primer amplification. Measured with immunoSEQ multiplex PCR; TCRdb has only the in-frame clones, and not every one. V, J and clone size are those of that table, while D and trimming were read from the DNA. Of under 300,000 clones in the sample, 84% were seen once.

The receptor comes from a woman aged 40 to 50 who had recovered from COVID-19. Sequencing used peripheral blood. This sequence joins TRBV11-2 and TRBJ2-2; D not resolved. CDR3 sequence: CASSLDRSSGELFF. DNA of the CDR3: TGTGCCAGCAGCTTAGATCGGTCTTCCGGGGAGCTGTTTTTT. Variable domain in full (rest from reference TRBV11-2 and TRBJ2-2): EAGVAQSPRYKIIEKRQSVAFWCNPISGHATLYWYQQILGQGPKLLIQFQNNGVVDDSQLPKDRFSAERLKGVDSTLKIQPAKLEDSAVYLCASSLDRSSGELFFGEGSRLTVL.